This TCR beta chain was captured by sequencing in a study of T-cell reconstitution after alpha-beta-depleted transplantation in children. Losses at the gene ends were 7 bases for V and 2 bases for J; bases not matched to a gene: 10. There are 16 residues in the CDR3. The authors prepared the TCRbeta library with unique molecular identifiers. From the PCR reads, TCRdb called clonotypes with MiXCR, one entry per CDR3 protein. The sample lists around 440,000 distinct CDR3 sequences, under 20% seen once, with under 30% in the top ten. This clonotype was seen many times. The TCR sequence derives from a boy younger than two who had a stem cell transplant for Wiskott-Aldrich syndrome, so the T cells may come from the graft donor. This chain uses TRBV12-3 or TRBV12-4 with TRBJ2-2; 7 bases fit TRBD1. The sequencing here drew on PBMCs, mostly from graft donor cells, taken 360 days after TCRalphabeta/CD19-depleted stem cell transplant. This chain's CDR3 is CASTPYRGKNTGELFF. The CDR3 DNA reads as TGTGCCAGCACCCCTTACAGGGGTAAAAACACCGGGGAGCTGTTTTTT.